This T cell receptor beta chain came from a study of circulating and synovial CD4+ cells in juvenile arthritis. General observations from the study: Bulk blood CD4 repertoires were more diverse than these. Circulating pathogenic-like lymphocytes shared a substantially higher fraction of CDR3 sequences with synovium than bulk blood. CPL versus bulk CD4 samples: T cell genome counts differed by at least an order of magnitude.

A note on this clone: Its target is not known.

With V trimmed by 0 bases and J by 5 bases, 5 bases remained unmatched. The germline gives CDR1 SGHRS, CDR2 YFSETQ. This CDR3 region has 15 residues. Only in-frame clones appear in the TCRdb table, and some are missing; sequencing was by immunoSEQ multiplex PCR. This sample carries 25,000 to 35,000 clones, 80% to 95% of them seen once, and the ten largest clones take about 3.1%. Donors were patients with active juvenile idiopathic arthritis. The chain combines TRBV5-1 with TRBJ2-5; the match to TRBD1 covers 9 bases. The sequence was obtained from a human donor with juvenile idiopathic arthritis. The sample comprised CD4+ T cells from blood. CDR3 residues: CASSLEGQGWETQYF. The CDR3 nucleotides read TGCGCCAGCAGCTTGGAGGGACAGGGCTGGGAGACCCAGTACTTC.